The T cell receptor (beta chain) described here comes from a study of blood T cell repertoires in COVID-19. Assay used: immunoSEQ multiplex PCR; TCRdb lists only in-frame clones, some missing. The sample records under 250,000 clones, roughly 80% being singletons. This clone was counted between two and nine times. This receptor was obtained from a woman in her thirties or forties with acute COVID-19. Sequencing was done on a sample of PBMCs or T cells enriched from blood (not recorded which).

The CDR3 DNA follows: TGTGCCAGCAGCCAAGACTCAACTAATGAAAAACTGTTTTTT. It encodes CASSQDSTNEKLFF. The chain links TRBV14 to TRBJ1-4, with no clear D. CDR1 is SGHDN and CDR2 is FVKESK in the germline V gene. This CDR3 contains 14 residues. V lost 0 bases and J 0 bases, leaving 2 bases between the germline ends.